This TCR beta chain was documented in a study of blood T cells in healthy people across ages. The CDR3 is 13 amino acids. V gave up 4 bases and J gave up 2 bases; unmatched junction bases: 4. Germline assignment: CDR1 SQVTM and CDR2 ANQGSEA. Details on this clonotype: Antigen: not known.

Combining a sample-barcoded 5' primer with a J-beta primer mix, a second PCR ran for about 6 to 11 cycles. MiXCR was run by TCRdb on the 5' RACE reads, yielding one entry per CDR3 protein. There are about 670,000 distinct CDR3 sequences in the sample; approximately 52% occur only once, and 13% lies in the top ten. General observations from the study: Those diversity estimates obtained from one million T cells were thought to be underestimates. TCR beta diversity was tightly associated with the proportion of naive T cells.

Sample: blood. The receptor comes from an elderly woman in good health. V usage is TRBV29-1 and J usage is TRBJ2-5, with 7 bases identical to TRBD1. In nucleotides, the CDR3 is TGCAGCGTTGCTATCAGGGGGCAAGAGACCCAGTACTTC. It yields the protein CSVAIRGQETQYF.